Listed here are 12 T cell receptor beta chains from one sample, sequenced in a study of T cell changes during pregnancy in multiple sclerosis. Here immunoSEQ multiplex PCR was the method, and the copy in TCRdb shows in-frame clones only, minus some. Found here are around 13,000 clones, 88% of them singletons; the top ten hold roughly 8.2%. This sample comprised CD8+ T cells from peripheral blood mononuclear cells, obtained in the second trimester of pregnancy. All receptors come from a female donor in good health, enrolled as a control in a pregnancy study.

The chain is built from TRBV5-1 and TRBJ2-1, with a possible D match to TRBD2 (5 bases). V gave up 0 bases and J gave up 4 bases, with 8 bases separating them. Germline values: CDR1 SGHRS, CDR2 YFSETQ. The CDR3 is 14 residues long. CDR3 coding DNA: TGCGCCAGCAGCTTGGAGCTAGCTTACAATGAGCAGTTCTTC. This translates into CASSLELAYNEQFF.

The V gene is TRBV2, the J gene TRBJ2-7, with 9 bases that match TRBD2. The junction had 9 bases not matched to a gene; V was cut back by 6 bases and J by 3 bases. Per the germline V gene, CDR1 is SNHLY and CDR2 is FYNNEI. The CDR3 length is 15 residues. In nucleotides, the CDR3 is TGTGCCAGCAGGGTAACTGGCGGGAGGGGCTACGAGCAGTACTTC. This translates into CASRVTGGRGYEQYF.

This clone is labeled as medium-sized. J is TRBJ2-7 and V is TRBV9; D might be TRBD2 (5 bases). V was shortened by 4 bases and J by 3 bases, with 8 bases between the two germline ends. Germline V lookup: CDR1 SGDLS, CDR2 YYNGEE. The CDR3 extends over 12 amino acids. The CDR3 spells CASSPGGYEQYF. In DNA, the CDR3 is TGTGCCAGCAGCCCCGGAGGCTACGAGCAGTACTTC.

CDR3 sequence: CASSLGLAGKNTGELFF. DNA for the CDR3: TGCGCCAGCAGCCTGGGACTAGCGGGGAAGAACACCGGGGAGCTGTTTTTT. This chain links TRBV4-1 with TRBJ2-2; TRBD2 agrees at 13 bases. The CDR3 length is 17 residues. Losses at the gene ends were 4 bases for V and 1 base for J; bases not matched to a gene: 3. Germline CDR1 MGHRA, CDR2 YSYEKL.

The chain recombines TRBV6-1 with TRBJ2-7; no firm D call. Germline CDR1 MNHNS, CDR2 SASEGT. The CDR3 runs 13 residues. The V gene lost 2 bases and the J gene lost 2 bases, with 7 bases spanning the gap. DNA for the CDR3: TGTGCCAGCAGTGAATCGGAGACCTACGAGCAGTACTTC. Translation: CASSESETYEQYF.

The rearrangement uses TRBV7-2 and TRBJ2-7; 9 positions match TRBD2. Germline V CDR1 and CDR2: SGHTA, FQGNSA. This CDR3 is 19 amino acids long. V gave up 5 bases and J gave up 2 bases; unmatched junction bases: 19. DNA for the CDR3: TGTGCCAGCAGCACCCGCGGGGGGGGTCGGCAGGCCAGAACCTACGAGCAGTACTTC. Translating it yields CASSTRGGGRQARTYEQYF.

The chain couples TRBV28 to TRBJ2-7; 7 bases fit TRBD2. V lost 1 base, J lost 3 bases, and 18 bases stayed unmatched. The CDR3 has 19 amino acids. Looked up from germline, CDR1 is MDHEN and CDR2 is SYDVKM. The CDR3: CASSLYGGGPSIFLYEQYF. The CDR3 nucleotides are TGTGCCAGCAGTTTATACGGGGGAGGGCCCTCGATTTTCCTCTACGAGCAGTACTTC.

V usage is TRBV6-4 and J usage is TRBJ2-7; D possibly corresponds to TRBD2 (5 bases). Germline lookup yields CDR1 MRHNA and CDR2 SNTAGT. Trimming cost V 4 bases and J 7 bases, with 14 bases left between them. CDR3 length: 13 amino acids. In nucleotides, the CDR3 is TGTGCCAGCAGTGCAAGCGGCTTGGGGGAGCAGTACTTC. Translating gives CASSASGLGEQYF.

J is TRBJ2-7 and V is TRBV6-1, with TRBD2 matching 7 bases. V lost 0 bases, J lost 4 bases, and 9 bases stayed unmatched. The germline V gene has CDR1 MNHNS and CDR2 SASEGT. The CDR3 covers 16 residues. The CDR3 sequence is CASSEAFVREMYEQYF. The CDR3 region has the DNA TGTGCCAGCAGTGAAGCTTTCGTGCGGGAGATGTACGAGCAGTACTTC.

This CDR3 is CASSQVVLSTDTQYF. The DNA of the CDR3 is TGCGCCAGCAGCCAAGTAGTCCTTAGCACAGATACGCAGTATTTT. V and J are TRBV4-1 and TRBJ2-3; D is ambiguous. This CDR3 has 15 amino acids. V was pared by 1 base and J by 0 bases, with 8 bases between. Germline CDR1 MGHRA, CDR2 YSYEKL.

This chain's CDR3 is CASSDTIAGDRGFEQYF. The DNA of the CDR3 is TGTGCCAGCAGCGATACAATAGCAGGGGACAGGGGGTTCGAGCAGTACTTC. V and J are TRBV28 and TRBJ2-7; 11 positions match TRBD1. The germline V gene encodes CDR1 MDHEN and CDR2 SYDVKM. The J segment lost 6 bases and the V segment lost 6 bases, leaving 16 bases of the junction unmatched. This CDR3 has 17 residues.

The V call is TRBV7-9, the J call TRBJ2-3; a weak D match, TRBD1 (5 bases). Between the trimmed V and J ends, which lost 7 bases and 0 bases, there was a span of 11 bases. The V gene's germline CDR1 is SEHNR and CDR2 FQNEAQ (reference sequence). The CDR3 length is 14 residues. The CDR3 coding sequence is TGTGCCAGCATTTCCGGACACAGCACAGATACGCAGTATTTT. It yields the protein CASISGHSTDTQYF. The complete variable domain, with remaining parts taken from reference TRBV7-9 and TRBJ2-3, reads DTGVSQNPRHKITKRGQNVTFRCDPISEHNRLYWYRQTLGQGPEFLTYFQNEAQLEKSRLLSDRFSAERPKGSFSTLEIQRTEQGDSAMYLCASISGHSTDTQYFGPGTRLTVL.